Listed below are T cell receptor beta chains from one sample, sequenced in a study of cytotoxic CD8 clonotypes in ibrutinib-treated CLL. Data came from immunoSEQ multiplex PCR; TCRdb stores just in-frame clones and leaves some out. The data contain about 160,000 clones, under 90% of them singletons. The sample consisted of PBMCs, taken after 24 months of ibrutinib treatment. The receptors stem from a human donor with chronic lymphocytic leukemia. CDR3s include the opening cysteine and the closing phenylalanine or tryptophan. A D gene is named only where the DNA matches it firmly. A clone size is listed for some rows: how often the clone was seen (once, few, many), or a class if it is expanded.

NA,TRBJ1-6,TRBV7-8,NA,TGTGCCAGCAGATTAAGACAGAATAATTCACCCCTCCACTTT,CASRLRQNNSPLHF
NA,TRBJ1-5,TRBV6-4,NA,TGTGCCAGCAGTGCCCGACAGGCAGGCCTAGCGCCCCAGCATTTT,CASSARQAGLAPQHF
NA,TRBJ2-7,TRBV11-1,NA,TGTGCCAGCAGCCACAGGGAAAGCTCCTACGAGCAGTACTTC,CASSHRESSYEQYF
TRBD1,TRBJ2-1,TRBV11-1,NA,TGTGCCAGCAGCTTGGCCGGGACAGGGACACATGAGCAGTTCTTC,CASSLAGTGTHEQFF
NA,TRBJ1-2,TRBV6-5,NA,TGTGCCAGCAGTAGGCAGGGATCCTACACCTTC,CASSRQGSYTF
TRBD1,TRBJ1-1,TRBV2,NA,TGTGCCAGCAGTGAAAGACAGGGCGAGTATGCTGAAGCTTTCTTT,CASSERQGEYAEAFF
TRBD1,TRBJ1-1,TRBV6-1,once,TGTGCCAGCAGGGTCAGGGGGCGAGACACTGAAGCTTTCTTT,CASRVRGRDTEAFF
TRBD1,TRBJ1-2,TRBV28,NA,TGTGCCAGCAGCCGCATTTCTGGGACAGGGATAGGCTACACCTTC,CASSRISGTGIGYTF
NA,TRBJ2-1,TRBV29-1,NA,TGCAGCGTTGAAGTTCTTTTTTTAATAACCAACAATGAGCAGTTCTTC,CSVEVLFLITNNEQFF
NA,TRBJ2-5,TRBV29-1,NA,TGCAGCGTAGAAGGGGCCTCGAGGGAGACCCAGTACTTC,CSVEGASRETQYF
NA,TRBJ2-1,TRBV28,NA,TGTGCCAGCAGTTTACCAGAGGGGAAACATGAGCAGTTCTTC,CASSLPEGKHEQFF
NA,TRBJ1-2,TRBV28,NA,TGTGCCAGCAGCCCAGCGGGGGCTAACTATGGCTACACCTTC,CASSPAGANYGYTF
TRBD1,TRBJ1-5,TRBV28,NA,TGTGCCACTCTAAAGGTGGGACAGGGTAATCAGCCCCAGCATTTT,CATLKVGQGNQPQHF
NA,TRBJ2-7,TRBV19,NA,TGTGCCAGTAGTGAGGCGGTTAGCTCCTACGAGCAGTACTTC,CASSEAVSSYEQYF
TRBD2,TRBJ2-7,TRBV2,NA,TGTGCCAGCAGTGCCCAACTAGCGTCCACCTACGAGCAGTACTTC,CASSAQLASTYEQYF
TRBD2,TRBJ2-5,TRBV13,NA,TGTGCCAGCAGCTTACGTCTGGACGGGAGGGTGCAAGAGACCCAGTACTTC,CASSLRLDGRVQETQYF
NA,TRBJ2-5,TRBV18,NA,TGTGCCAGCTCAAAGGTAGCGGAAGAGACCCAGTACTTC,CASSKVAEETQYF
NA,TRBJ1-3,TRBV19,NA,TGTGCCAGTAGTCCCCGCGGCCGATGGGACACCATATATTTT,CASSPRGRWDTIYF
NA,TRBJ2-3,TRBV7-2,NA,TGTGCCAGCAGCTTAGGTACCCCTTCCACAGATACGCAGTATTTT,CASSLGTPSTDTQYF
TRBD1,TRBJ1-1,TRBV12-5,NA,TGTGCTAGTGGTTTGGTATTAATGGAGGGGGCGCCCACTGAAGCTTTCTTT,CASGLVLMEGAPTEAFF
NA,TRBJ2-1,TRBV7-2,NA,TGTGCCAGCAGCCCGATAGTAGGATCCCTCAATGAGCAGTTCTTC,CASSPIVGSLNEQFF
NA,TRBJ2-1,TRBV29-1,NA,TGCAGCGTTGAACCCCTCGTGACAGGATTGGGTTCGAAGCAGTTCTTC,CSVEPLVTGLGSKQFF
NA,TRBJ2-3,TRBV18,NA,TGTGCCAGCTCACCCGGGTTGAGCGCAGATACGCAGTATTTT,CASSPGLSADTQYF
NA,TRBJ1-6,TRBV30,NA,TGTGCCTGGGGGGAGGCGTTCAATTCACCCCTCCACTTT,CAWGEAFNSPLHF
TRBD2,TRBJ2-1,TRBV5-1,NA,TGCGCCAGCAGCTCCGGATCTAGCGGGGGTCCCAACTCCTACAATGAGCAGTTCTTC,CASSSGSSGGPNSYNEQFF
TRBD1,TRBJ1-3,TRBV10-3,NA,TGTGCCATCAGGGGGACAGGGGCCACCTATTCAGGAAACACCATATATTTT,CAIRGTGATYSGNTIYF
NA,TRBJ2-3,TRBV6-1,NA,TGTGCCAGCAGTATGAGGGGGGAGAGAGATACGCAGTATTTT,CASSMRGERDTQYF
NA,TRBJ2-2,TRBV5-1,NA,TGCGCCAGCAGCTTGCCGGGGGCGAACACCGGGGAGCTGTTTTTT,CASSLPGANTGELFF
NA,TRBJ1-1,TRBV7-2,NA,TGTGCCAGCAGCTTGGACCGGGCCCTGAGGACTGAAGCTTTCTTT,CASSLDRALRTEAFF
TRBD1,TRBJ2-4,TRBV6-1,NA,TGTGCCAGCAGTGCAGGGGGCGCCGGAAACATTCAGTACTTC,CASSAGGAGNIQYF
NA,TRBJ1-5,TRBV19,NA,TGTGCCAGTAGTATTCGAATGACCGCAGCAAGGGAGCCCCAGCATTTT,CASSIRMTAAREPQHF
NA,TRBJ1-5,TRBV28,few,TGTGCCAGCACTCCTCCAGGTCGAGGCAATCAGCCCCAGCATTTT,CASTPPGRGNQPQHF
NA,TRBJ1-5,TRBV6-1,NA,TGTGCCAGCAGCCCACGGTGGGATCAGCCCCAGCATTTT,CASSPRWDQPQHF
NA,TRBJ1-6,TRBV30,NA,TGTGCCTGGAGCGGAGGGAGTTGGACGTCACCCCTCCACTTT,CAWSGGSWTSPLHF
TRBD2,TRBJ2-5,TRBV7-3,NA,TGTGCCAGCAGCCCTAGCGGGAGGGCCGCCGGAGAGACCCAGTACTTC,CASSPSGRAAGETQYF
NA,TRBJ1-2,TRBV7-2,NA,TGTGCCAGCAGCCAGGGAGCTAACTATGGCTACACCTTC,CASSQGANYGYTF
NA,TRBJ2-7,TRBV7-2,NA,TGTGCCAGCCGCCTAGGGTCAGACGAGCAGTACTTC,CASRLGSDEQYF
TRBD1,TRBJ1-1,TRBV9,NA,TGTGCCAGCAGCGTAGAAAGGACAGGGGCTGAAGCTTTCTTT,CASSVERTGAEAFF
NA,TRBJ2-3,TRBV19,NA,TGTGCCAGTAGTCCCGGGGGACGGAGGTCCACAGATACGCAGTATTTT,CASSPGGRRSTDTQYF
NA,TRBJ2-5,TRBV18,NA,TGTGCCAGCTCACCAGCCGGACGTGGGTACCAAGAGACCCAGTACTTC,CASSPAGRGYQETQYF
TRBD1,TRBJ2-7,TRBV6-6,NA,TGTGCCAGCAGAGCCGGGACAGGGTATGAGCAGTACTTC,CASRAGTGYEQYF
NA,TRBJ1-5,TRBV30,few,TGTGCCTGGAGTAGAGGGCAGGGGCAATATCAGCCCCAGCATTTT,CAWSRGQGQYQPQHF
TRBD1,TRBJ1-4,TRBV4-3,NA,TGCGCCAGCAGCCAAGACAGGGGGGTGCCAAAACTGTTTTTT,CASSQDRGVPKLFF
NA,TRBJ2-7,TRBV28,NA,TGTGCCAGCAGACCGGGACCAAACGTTGGCGAGCAGTACTTC,CASRPGPNVGEQYF
NA,TRBJ1-5,TRBV19,few,TGTGCCAGTAACCACCGGGCGGGTTTTCATCAGCCCCAGCATTTT,CASNHRAGFHQPQHF
NA,TRBJ2-7,TRBV7-2,NA,TGTGCCAGCAAACGGGCGGGCCACGCCGACGAGCAGTACTTC,CASKRAGHADEQYF